This passage covers 24 T cell receptor beta chains from one sample sequenced in a study of PD-1 blockade in classical Hodgkin lymphoma. Sequencing used immunoSEQ multiplex PCR; TCRdb keeps in-frame clones, though not all of them. This table holds several thousand clones, approximately 80% found once. Sample time point: newly diagnosed, previously untreated cHL patient sample. The authors enriched CD8+ T cells from thawed PBMCs via magnetic negative selection. Sequenced input: CD8+ T cells from blood. The receptors were gathered from a human donor with classical Hodgkin lymphoma.

The J gene is TRBJ2-7, the V gene TRBV19; D is possibly TRBD2 (6 bases). The V and J ends lost 1 base and 6 bases respectively, with 13 bases between them. The CDR3 consists of 14 residues. CDR1 and CDR2 (germline): LNHDA, SQIVND (reference sequence). The CDR3 DNA is TGTGCCAGTAGTATAGGGGGCAGGACTACCGAGCAGTACTTC. Protein sequence: CASSIGGRTTEQYF.

This clone was detected once. The rearrangement links TRBV28 to TRBJ2-1, with D hard to call. CDR1 and CDR2 from the germline V gene are MDHEN and SYDVKM. Trimming shortened V by 1 base and J by 7 bases, and 17 bases separated the two germline ends. CDR3 length: 16 amino acids. The CDR3: CASSLLAASAGNEQFF. The CDR3 nucleotides are TGTGCCAGCAGTTTATTAGCAGCGAGCGCCGGGAATGAGCAGTTCTTC.

V is TRBV7-2 and J is TRBJ2-1; the match to TRBD1 covers 10 bases. The CDR3 totals 15 residues. V was pared by 0 bases and J by 4 bases, with 0 bases of the junction left unmatched. Per germline, CDR1 SGHTA and CDR2 FQGNSA. The CDR3 sequence: CASSLAGQGYNEQFF. In nucleotides, the CDR3 is TGTGCCAGCAGCTTAGCGGGACAGGGGTACAATGAGCAGTTCTTC.

CDR3 in DNA: TGCGCCAGCAGTCAAACCCCTCTAAATACGCAGTATTTT. Amino acid sequence: CASSQTPLNTQYF. The chain is built from TRBV5-1 and TRBJ2-3; D call uncertain. The germline V gene has CDR1 SGHRS and CDR2 YFSETQ. Trimming removed 5 bases from V and 7 bases from J, with 14 bases in between. This CDR3 comprises 13 residues.

This chain joins TRBV15 and TRBJ2-5; perhaps D is TRBD1 or TRBD2 (7 bases each). Germline assignment: CDR1 LNHNV and CDR2 YYDKDF (reference sequence). Trimming pared 5 bases from V and 4 bases from J, leaving 17 bases between. This CDR3 comprises 15 residues. The CDR3 nucleotides read TGTGCCACCAGCTCAGTCAGGGGGAGGGGAGAGACCCAGTACTTC. As protein: CATSSVRGRGETQYF.

The V and J genes are TRBV5-4 and TRBJ2-2, with TRBD1 as a possible D gene (5 bases). V gave up 1 base and J gave up 1 base, with 20 bases separating them. Germline V gene sequence: CDR1 SGHNT, CDR2 YYREEE (reference sequence). This CDR3 has 19 residues. CDR3 protein: CASSLNPLRTTWNTGELFF. Here the CDR3 DNA reads TGTGCCAGCAGCTTGAACCCTCTCCGGACAACCTGGAACACCGGGGAGCTGTTTTTT.

This chain uses TRBV9 with TRBJ1-1; D gene ambiguous. The germline CDR1 and CDR2 sequences are SGDLS and YYNGEE. The CDR3 extends over 15 amino acids. Trimming left V 4 bases short and J 5 bases short, with 18 bases between. The CDR3 sequence is CASSTPSGVATEAFF. Here the CDR3 DNA reads TGTGCCAGCAGCACTCCTTCCGGGGTGGCGACTGAAGCTTTCTTT.

CDR3 residues: CASTNRGPNTGELFF. CDR3 in DNA: TGTGCCAGCACCAACAGGGGACCGAACACCGGGGAGCTGTTTTTT. The J gene is TRBJ2-2, the V gene TRBV6-6; 7 bases align to TRBD1. Germline values: CDR1 MNHNY, CDR2 SVGAGI (reference sequence). V was clipped by 7 bases and J by 0 bases; unmatched bases: 5. This CDR3 contains 15 residues.

The chain uses TRBV6-5 and TRBJ1-1, with TRBD1 identical over 10 bases. Per germline, CDR1 MNHEY and CDR2 SVGAGI. Trimming at V came to 3 bases and at J to 10 bases, leaving 8 bases not matched to a gene. CDR3 length: 14 residues. CDR3 residues: CASSYWDRGVVAFF. The CDR3 bases are TGTGCCAGCAGTTATTGGGACAGGGGAGTAGTAGCTTTCTTT.

This chain connects TRBV7-8 to TRBJ1-1; D gene ambiguous. Trimming cost V 3 bases and J 0 bases, with 5 bases left between them. From germline, CDR1 is SGHVS and CDR2 FQNEAQ. This CDR3 is built from 13 residues. The CDR3 spells CASSFGMNTEAFF. The CDR3 DNA reads as TGTGCCAGCAGCTTTGGAATGAACACTGAAGCTTTCTTT.

This chain joins TRBV28 and TRBJ2-1, with TRBD2 matching 9 bases. J gave up 2 bases and V 5 bases, and 13 bases lay outside the gene matches. CDR3 length: 18 amino acids. Germline CDR1 reads MDHEN; CDR2 reads SYDVKM. This chain's CDR3 is CASSPLRRLAGTYNEQFF. The CDR3 region has the DNA TGTGCCAGCAGTCCGCTTAGAAGGCTAGCGGGGACCTACAATGAGCAGTTCTTC.

The J gene is TRBJ2-1, the V gene TRBV9; 8 nucleotides line up with TRBD1. Germline V gene sequence: CDR1 SGDLS, CDR2 YYNGEE. Trimming at V came to 4 bases and at J to 5 bases, leaving 17 bases not matched to a gene. This CDR3 is 18 amino acids long. The CDR3 region is CASSSNPGGPDLNNEQFF. The DNA for the CDR3 is TGTGCCAGCAGCTCAAACCCAGGGGGCCCAGACCTAAACAATGAGCAGTTCTTC.

The genes are TRBV29-1 and TRBJ1-1; D is ambiguous. V lost 7 bases to trimming and J lost 1 base, with 13 bases between them. Germline V gene sequence: CDR1 SQVTM, CDR2 ANQGSEA. The length of the CDR3 is 13 residues. CDR3 sequence (DNA): TGCAGCGGGTTAGAACAAGAGAACACTGAAGCTTTCTTT. It encodes CSGLEQENTEAFF.

This clone was recorded a few times. The chain has TRBV12-5 and TRBJ2-5; D ambiguous. Trimming pared 2 bases from V and 2 bases from J, leaving 3 bases between. The CDR3 spans 12 residues. Germline values: CDR1 LGHNT, CDR2 FRNRAP. The CDR3 region has the DNA TGTGCTAGTGGTTTGCGGCAAGAGACCCAGTACTTC. It specifies CASGLRQETQYF.

The chain has TRBV14 and TRBJ2-5, with TRBD2 matching over 7 bases. Trimming removed 3 bases from V and 6 bases from J; junction bases left unmatched: 7. From germline, CDR1 is SGHDN and CDR2 FVKESK. This CDR3 is built from 14 residues. Here the CDR3 reads CASSQGGSLKTQYF. CDR3 coding DNA: TGTGCCAGCAGCCAGGGAGGGAGTCTGAAGACCCAGTACTTC.

The chain employs TRBV10-3 and TRBJ1-1, with D perhaps TRBD1 (5 bases). V gave up 6 bases and J gave up 1 base, with 12 bases separating them. The CDR3 length is 14 residues. The germline CDR1 and CDR2 sequences are ENHRY and SYGVKD. CDR3 coding DNA: TGTGCCATCAGGAACGGGACGGGGAACACTGAAGCTTTCTTT. Amino acid sequence: CAIRNGTGNTEAFF.

The chain couples TRBV28 to TRBJ2-7; D call uncertain. V shed 2 bases and J shed 3 bases, with 8 bases lying between them. Germline CDR1 reads MDHEN; CDR2 reads SYDVKM. This CDR3 has 13 residues. CDR3 loop: CASSLTDIYEQYF. The CDR3 coding sequence is TGTGCCAGCAGTTTAACAGACATCTACGAGCAGTACTTC. The full variable domain, completed using reference TRBV28 and TRBJ2-7, is DVKVTQSSRYLVKRTGEKVFLECVQDMDHENMFWYRQDPGLGLRLIYFSYDVKMKEKGDIPEGYSVSREKKERFSLILESASTNQTSMYLCASSLTDIYEQYFGPGTRLTVT.

The J gene is TRBJ2-7, the V gene TRBV6-6, with a tentative D call TRBD1 (7 bases). Germline V gives CDR1 MNHNY, CDR2 SVGAGI (reference sequence). V shed 2 bases and J shed 12 bases, with 20 bases lying between them. There are 14 residues in the CDR3. CDR3 in amino acids: CASSYTPRGESGYF. The CDR3 DNA reads TGTGCCAGCAGTTACACACCCAGGGGGGAGTCGGGGTACTTC.

The chain combines TRBV29-1 with TRBJ1-4; D possibly corresponds to TRBD1 (6 bases). The CDR3 sequence is 14 residues long. The V end lost 6 bases, the J end lost 2 bases, and 13 bases lay between the germline ends. CDR1 SQVTM and CDR2 ANQGSEA come from the germline V gene. CDR3 sequence (DNA): TGCAGCGTCCTTGGGGGGGGCACTAATGAAAAACTGTTTTTT. Encoded protein: CSVLGGGTNEKLFF.

The chain carries TRBV28 and TRBJ2-5, with D tentatively TRBD1 (6 bases). V was shortened by 5 bases and J by 5 bases, with 18 bases between the two germline ends. This CDR3 contains 15 residues. The germline gives CDR1 MDHEN, CDR2 SYDVKM. The CDR3 region is CASSLRGRLLETQYF. CDR3 DNA: TGTGCCAGCAGTCTCAGGGGACGTCTTCTCGAGACCCAGTACTTC.

In this sample, this clone turned up a few times. V and J are TRBV9 and TRBJ2-5; D gene uncertain. Germline CDR1 and CDR2: SGDLS and YYNGEE. V lost 0 bases, J lost 7 bases, and 13 bases lay in between. This CDR3 contains 14 residues. CDR3 in DNA: TGTGCCAGCAGCGTAGACGCCGCCCTTGGGACCCAGTACTTC. This gives the protein CASSVDAALGTQYF.

This chain uses TRBV5-6 with TRBJ2-7, with D maybe TRBD2 (7 bases). The V and J ends lost 4 bases and 6 bases respectively, with 20 bases between them. Per germline, CDR1 SGHDT and CDR2 YYEEEE. CDR3 length equals 15 residues. The CDR3 nucleotides read TGTGCCAGCAGCGGCGGGACTACACCCAGGGGCGAGCAGTACTTC. Translating gives CASSGGTTPRGEQYF.

This clone has just a few counts. CDR3 protein: CASSDGSYEQYF. In DNA, the CDR3 is TGTGCCAGCAGTGATGGTTCCTACGAGCAGTACTTC. The rearrangement links TRBV6-1 to TRBJ2-7; D unclear. Germline-derived CDR1 and CDR2 are MNHNS and SASEGT. The V end was cut by 3 bases, the J end by 1 base, with 4 bases between. The CDR3 contains 12 residues.

A single count supports this clone. The chain has TRBV5-4 and TRBJ1-1; 9 nucleotides line up with TRBD1. The CDR3 covers 12 residues. Germline V CDR1 and CDR2: SGHNT, YYREEE (reference sequence). After removal of 4 bases from V and 10 bases from J, the junction contained 5 bases not matched to a gene. The DNA for the CDR3 is TGTGCCAGCAGCCCGACAGGGGGACTAGCTTTCTTT. It encodes CASSPTGGLAFF.